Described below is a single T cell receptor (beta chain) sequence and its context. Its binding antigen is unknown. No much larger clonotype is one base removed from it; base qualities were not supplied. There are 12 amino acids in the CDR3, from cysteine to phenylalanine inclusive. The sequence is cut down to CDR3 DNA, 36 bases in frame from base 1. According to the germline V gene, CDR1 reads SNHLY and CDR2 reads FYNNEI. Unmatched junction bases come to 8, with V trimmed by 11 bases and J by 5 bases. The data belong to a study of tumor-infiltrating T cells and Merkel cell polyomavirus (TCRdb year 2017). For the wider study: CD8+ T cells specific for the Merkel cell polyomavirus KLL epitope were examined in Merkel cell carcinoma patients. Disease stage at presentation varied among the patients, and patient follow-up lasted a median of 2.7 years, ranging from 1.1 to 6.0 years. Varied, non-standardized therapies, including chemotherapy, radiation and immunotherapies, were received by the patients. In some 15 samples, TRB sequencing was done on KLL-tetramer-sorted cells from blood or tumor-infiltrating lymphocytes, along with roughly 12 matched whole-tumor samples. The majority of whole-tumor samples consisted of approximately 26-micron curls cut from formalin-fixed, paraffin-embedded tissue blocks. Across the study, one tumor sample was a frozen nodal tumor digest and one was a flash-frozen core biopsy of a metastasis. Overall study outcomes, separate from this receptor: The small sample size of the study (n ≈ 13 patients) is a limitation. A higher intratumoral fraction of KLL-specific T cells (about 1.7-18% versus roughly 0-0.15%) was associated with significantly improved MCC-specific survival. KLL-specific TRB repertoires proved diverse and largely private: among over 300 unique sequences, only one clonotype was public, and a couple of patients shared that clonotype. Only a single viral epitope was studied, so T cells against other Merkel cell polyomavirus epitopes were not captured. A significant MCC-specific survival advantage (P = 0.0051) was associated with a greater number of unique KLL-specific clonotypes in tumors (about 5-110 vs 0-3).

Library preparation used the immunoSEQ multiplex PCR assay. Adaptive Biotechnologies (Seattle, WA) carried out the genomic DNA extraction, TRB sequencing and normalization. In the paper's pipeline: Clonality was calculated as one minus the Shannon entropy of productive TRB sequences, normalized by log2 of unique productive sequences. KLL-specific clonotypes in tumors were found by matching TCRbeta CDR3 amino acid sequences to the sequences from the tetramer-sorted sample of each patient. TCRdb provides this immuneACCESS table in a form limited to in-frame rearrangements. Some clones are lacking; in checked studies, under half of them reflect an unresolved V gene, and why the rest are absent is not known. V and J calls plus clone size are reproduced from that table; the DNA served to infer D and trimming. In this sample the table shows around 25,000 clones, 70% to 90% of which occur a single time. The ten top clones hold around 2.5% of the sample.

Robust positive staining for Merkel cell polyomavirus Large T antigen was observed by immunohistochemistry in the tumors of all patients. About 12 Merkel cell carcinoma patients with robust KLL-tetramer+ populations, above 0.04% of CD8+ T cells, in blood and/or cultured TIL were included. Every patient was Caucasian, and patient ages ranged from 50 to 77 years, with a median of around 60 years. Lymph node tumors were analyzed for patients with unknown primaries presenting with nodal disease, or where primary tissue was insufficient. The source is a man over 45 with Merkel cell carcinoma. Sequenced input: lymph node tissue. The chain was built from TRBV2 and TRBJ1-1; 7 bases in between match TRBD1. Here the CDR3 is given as CASQGSGTEAFF. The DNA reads TGTGCCTCACAGGGGTCAGGGACTGAAGCTTTCTTT.